Shown below are 8 T cell receptor delta chains from a single sample sequenced in a study of γδ T cells in repeated Plasmodium falciparum infection. Flow sorting of PBMC yielded separate Vgamma9/Vdelta2+ and Vdelta2-negative gammadelta T cell populations for bulk repertoire analysis. TCRdb reanalysed the multiplex PCR reads with CATT. In the table there are 80,000 to 95,000 delta-chain clones, around 1.4% of which are singletons. The sample consisted of gamma-delta T cells from blood. The receptors originated from a pool of human donors (malaria-infected and uninfected, not separated).

This clone was seen a few times. The amino acid sequence in TCRdb belongs to a much larger clone and departs from this DNA's translation at residue 5, likely a sequencing read error; the sequence shown is translated from the DNA. The CDR3 DNA reads as TGTGCTCTTGGGAAAAGGGTAGTTACCCGAAAACTGGGGGATACTCCCAGTACCGATAAACTCATCTTT. It encodes CALGKRVVTRKLGDTPSTDKLIF. The rearrangement joins TRDV1 to TRDJ1, with 12 bases lining up with TRDD3. TCRdb does not report a J gene; here it was assigned by matching the DNA to germline references. The CDR3 is 23 amino acids. V was clipped by 5 bases and J by 2 bases; unmatched bases: 27. Germline V gives CDR1 TSWWSYY, CDR2 QGS.

This clone has at least ten counts. For this DNA, TCRdb reports the protein of a much larger clone, which diverges at residue 11, most likely from a read error; the protein presented here is translated directly from the DNA. V gene TRDV1 combines with J gene TRDJ1; 11 positions agree with TRDD3. Germline V lookup: CDR1 TSWWSYY, CDR2 QGS. The CDR3 length is 21 residues. With V trimmed by 0 bases and J by 0 bases, 15 bases remained unmatched. The DNA of the CDR3 is TGTGCTCTTGGGGAACTTTCCGCCCCAATGCACTGGGGGATAGACACCGATAAACTCATCTTT. Translating it yields CALGELSAPMHWGIDTDKLIF.

This clone came up a few times. The V call is TRDV1, the J call TRDJ1, with TRDD2 matching 9 bases. No J segment appears in TCRdb, so it was assigned here by matching the sequence to germline. Losses at the gene ends were 3 bases for V and 5 bases for J; bases not matched to a gene: 16. The CDR3 has 18 amino acids. CDR1 is TSWWSYY and CDR2 is QGS in the germline V gene. CDR3 in amino acids: CALGDRPSYETGVDKLIF. For the CDR3, the DNA is TGTGCTCTTGGGGACCGGCCTTCCTACGAAACTGGGGTGGATAAACTCATCTTT.

This clone came up a few times. The rearrangement uses TRDV1 and TRDJ1; D is uncertain. Since TCRdb gives no J gene, matching the DNA to germline was used here to assign it. From germline, CDR1 is TSWWSYY and CDR2 QGS. The CDR3 runs 15 residues. V was clipped by 0 bases and J by 3 bases, with 11 bases between them. Written as DNA, the CDR3 is TGTGCTCTTGGGGAACTACGGTCCCTGTCCGATAAACTCATCTTT. Protein sequence: CALGELRSLSDKLIF.

This clone was counted between two and nine times. A read error is the likely source, as a far larger clone sits one nucleotide away. At the DNA level, this CDR3 is encoded by other sequences in the same sample as well. V is TRDV2 and J is TRDJ1; 7 positions agree with TRDD3. Assignment of the J gene here rests on matching the DNA to germline, because TCRdb gives none. The CDR3 totals 14 residues. Germline CDR1 reads GEAIGNYY; CDR2 reads EKD. The CDR3 region is CACERIREADKLIF. The CDR3 DNA reads as TGTGCCTGTGAGCGGATACGCGAGGCCGACAAACTCATCTTT.

A remark on this clone: This likely traces to a read error, being one base from a far larger clone. Other DNA sequences of this sample code for an identical CDR3. This CDR3 is CALGELGCGDAGIPWATDKLIF. The CDR3 DNA follows: TGCGCTCTTGGGGAACTAGGGTGTGGCGATGCGGGGATACCCTGGGCGACCGATAAACTCATCTTT. The V gene is TRDV1, the J gene TRDJ1; TRDD3 agrees at 8 bases. As TCRdb names no J gene, one was assigned here on the basis of a DNA match to germline. The CDR3 sequence is 22 residues long. Germline V gene sequence: CDR1 TSWWSYY, CDR2 QGS.

With respect to this clone: TCRdb's entry gives the protein of a much larger clone, which mismatches this DNA's translation at residue 11, likely from a read error; the protein reported here is translated from the DNA. The chain combines TRDV2 with TRDJ1, with TRDD3 matching over 12 bases. The germline V gene encodes CDR1 GEAIGNYY and CDR2 EKD. The V segment lost 1 base and the J segment 3 bases; nucleotides outside the gene matches: 5. The CDR3 length is 16 residues. The CDR3 is CACDTTTGGYPDKLIF. DNA of the CDR3: TGTGCCTGTGACACGACTACTGGGGGATACCCCGATAAACTCATCTTT.

For this clone: For this DNA, TCRdb reports the protein of a much larger clone, which diverges at residue 20, most likely from a read error; the protein presented here is translated directly from the DNA. This chain links TRDV1 with TRDJ1, with 12 bases aligning to TRDD3. TCRdb leaves out the J gene; it was filled in here by matching the DNA to germline. The CDR3 consists of 23 residues. Germline values: CDR1 TSWWSYY, CDR2 QGS. The CDR3 DNA is TGTGCTCTTGGGGAACTAGAAGGCTTCCTACGTTCATACTGGGGGATACACACCGATGAACTCATCTTT. Protein product: CALGELEGFLRSYWGIHTDELIF.